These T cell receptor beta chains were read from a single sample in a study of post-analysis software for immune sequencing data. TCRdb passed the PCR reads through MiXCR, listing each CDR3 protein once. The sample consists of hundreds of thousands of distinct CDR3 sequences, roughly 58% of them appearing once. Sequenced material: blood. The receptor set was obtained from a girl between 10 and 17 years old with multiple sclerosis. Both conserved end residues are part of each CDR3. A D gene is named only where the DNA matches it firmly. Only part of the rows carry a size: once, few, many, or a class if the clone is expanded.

TGCAGCGTTGCCCCTCGACTAGCGGGGAGCACAGATACGCAGTATTTT	CSVAPRLAGSTDTQYF	TRBJ2-3	-	TRBD2	TRBV29-1
TGTGCCAGCACCCCCAGCGGACTAGCGGGCTACAATGAGCAGTTCTTC	CASTPSGLAGYNEQFF	TRBJ2-1	few	TRBD2	TRBV7-9
TGCGCCAGCAGCTCCAACCAACAGACAGGGAACACTGAAGCTTTCTTT	CASSSNQQTGNTEAFF	TRBJ1-1	-	-	TRBV5-1
TGTGCCAGCTCACCCAATCAGGTTGCCGGCTACGAGCAGTACTTC	CASSPNQVAGYEQYF	TRBJ2-7	few	-	TRBV18
TGCGCCAGCAGCTTGTGGCAGCCGGGCGCTGAGCCTGAAGCTTTCTTT	CASSLWQPGAEPEAFF	TRBJ1-1	-	-	TRBV5-1
TGTGCCAGCACCTCGAACTATGGCTACACCTTC	CASTSNYGYTF	TRBJ1-2	few	-	TRBV9
TGTGCCAGCAGAAAATTCACCTTTGGAGACAGGGGGCAAAGTGGGACTGAAGCTTTCTTT	CASRKFTFGDRGQSGTEAFF	TRBJ1-1	-	TRBD1	TRBV12-3/TRBV12-4
TGTGCCAGCAGCGGAGGACTCCTAGAGACCCAGTACTTC	CASSGGLLETQYF	TRBJ2-5	-	-	TRBV5-4
TGTGCCAGTAGAGGGGGGACTACCTCCTACAATGAGCAGTTCTTC	CASRGGTTSYNEQFF	TRBJ2-1	-	-	TRBV14
TGCGCCGGCAGCTTGCACAGCGGGAGGGCCCGAGGCGAGACCCAGTACTTC	CAGSLHSGRARGETQYF	TRBJ2-5	-	TRBD2	TRBV5-1
TGTGCCACCAGTGATGGACAGGGTGTCAATGAGCAGTTCTTC	CATSDGQGVNEQFF	TRBJ2-1	-	TRBD1	TRBV24-1
TGCGCCAGCAGCCAAATTTGGACAGGGTACGACAATGAGCAGTTCTTC	CASSQIWTGYDNEQFF	TRBJ2-1	-	TRBD1	TRBV4-1
TGCGCCAGCAGCTTGGCCCGGACAGGGGGGTCCTACGAGCAGTACTTC	CASSLARTGGSYEQYF	TRBJ2-7	few	TRBD1	TRBV5-1
TGTGCCAGCAGTTTAACGGGAGGCTATCGCGGTGAAAAACTGTTTTTT	CASSLTGGYRGEKLFF	TRBJ1-4	-	-	TRBV12-3/TRBV12-4